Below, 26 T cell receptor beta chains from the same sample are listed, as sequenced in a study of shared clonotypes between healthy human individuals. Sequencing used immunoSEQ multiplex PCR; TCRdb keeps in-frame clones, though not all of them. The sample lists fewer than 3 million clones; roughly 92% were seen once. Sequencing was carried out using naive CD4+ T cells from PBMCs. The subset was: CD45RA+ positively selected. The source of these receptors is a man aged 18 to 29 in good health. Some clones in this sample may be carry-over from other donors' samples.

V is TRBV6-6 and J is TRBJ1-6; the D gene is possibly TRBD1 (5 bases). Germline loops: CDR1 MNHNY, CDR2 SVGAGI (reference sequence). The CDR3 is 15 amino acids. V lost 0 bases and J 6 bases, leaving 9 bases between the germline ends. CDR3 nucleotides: TGTGCCAGCAGTTACTCGCCAGGGAGTAATTCACCCCTCCACTTT. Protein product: CASSYSPGSNSPLHF.

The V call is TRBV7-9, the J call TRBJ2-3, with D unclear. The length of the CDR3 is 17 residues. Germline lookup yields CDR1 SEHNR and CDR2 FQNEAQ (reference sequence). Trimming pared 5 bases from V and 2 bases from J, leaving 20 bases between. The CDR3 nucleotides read TGTGCCAGCAGCCAGTGGACGGGCAAATACCTCACAGATACGCAGTATTTT. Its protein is CASSQWTGKYLTDTQYF. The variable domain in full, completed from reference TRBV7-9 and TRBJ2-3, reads DTGVSQNPRHKITKRGQNVTFRCDPISEHNRLYWYRQTLGQGPEFLTYFQNEAQLEKSRLLSDRFSAERPKGSFSTLEIQRTEQGDSAMYLCASSQWTGKYLTDTQYFGPGTRLTVL.

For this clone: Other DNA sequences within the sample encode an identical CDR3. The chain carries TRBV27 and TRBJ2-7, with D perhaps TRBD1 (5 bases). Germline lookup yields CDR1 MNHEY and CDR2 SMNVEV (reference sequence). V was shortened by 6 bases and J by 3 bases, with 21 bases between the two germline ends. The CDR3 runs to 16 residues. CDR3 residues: CASSWGSPPFLYEQYF. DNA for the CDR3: TGTGCCAGCAGCTGGGGCAGTCCCCCCTTTCTCTACGAGCAGTACTTC.

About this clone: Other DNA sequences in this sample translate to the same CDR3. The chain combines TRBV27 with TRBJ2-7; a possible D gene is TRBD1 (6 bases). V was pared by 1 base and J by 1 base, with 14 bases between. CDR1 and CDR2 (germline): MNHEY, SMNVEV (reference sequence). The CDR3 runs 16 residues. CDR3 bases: TGTGCCAGCAGTTTATATGGGGGCGGCAGTTCCTACGAGCAGTACTTC. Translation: CASSLYGGGSSYEQYF.

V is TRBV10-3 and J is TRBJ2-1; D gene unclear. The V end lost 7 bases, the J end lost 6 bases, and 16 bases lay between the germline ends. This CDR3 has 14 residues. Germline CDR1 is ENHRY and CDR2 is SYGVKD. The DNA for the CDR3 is TGTGCCATCACCGCGGCGTCTTTGAGCAATGAGCAGTTCTTC. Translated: CAITAASLSNEQFF.

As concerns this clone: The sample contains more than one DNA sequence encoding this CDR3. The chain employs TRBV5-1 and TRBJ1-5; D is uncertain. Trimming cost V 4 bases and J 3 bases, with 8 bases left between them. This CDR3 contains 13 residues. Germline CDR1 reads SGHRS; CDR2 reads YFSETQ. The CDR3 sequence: CASSPGPNQPQHF. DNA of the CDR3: TGCGCCAGCAGCCCAGGACCCAATCAGCCCCAGCATTTT.

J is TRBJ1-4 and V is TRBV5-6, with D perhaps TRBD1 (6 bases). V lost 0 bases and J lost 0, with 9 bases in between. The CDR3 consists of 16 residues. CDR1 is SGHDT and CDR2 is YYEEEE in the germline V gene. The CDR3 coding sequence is TGTGCCAGCAGCTTGGGGACAGTTGCAACTAATGAAAAACTGTTTTTT. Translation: CASSLGTVATNEKLFF.

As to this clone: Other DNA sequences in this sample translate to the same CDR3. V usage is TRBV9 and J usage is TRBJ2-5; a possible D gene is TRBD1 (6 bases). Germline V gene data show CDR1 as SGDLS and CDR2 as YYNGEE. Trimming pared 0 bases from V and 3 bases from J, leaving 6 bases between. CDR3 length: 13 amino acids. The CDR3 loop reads CASSVAGEETQYF. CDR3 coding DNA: TGTGCCAGCAGCGTAGCAGGGGAAGAGACCCAGTACTTC.

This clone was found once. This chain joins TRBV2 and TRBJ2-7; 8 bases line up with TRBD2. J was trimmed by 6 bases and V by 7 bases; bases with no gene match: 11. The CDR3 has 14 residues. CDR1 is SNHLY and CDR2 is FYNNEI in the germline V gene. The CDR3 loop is CASTTSGPPSEQYF. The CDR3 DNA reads TGTGCCAGCACTACTAGCGGCCCCCCCAGCGAGCAGTACTTC.

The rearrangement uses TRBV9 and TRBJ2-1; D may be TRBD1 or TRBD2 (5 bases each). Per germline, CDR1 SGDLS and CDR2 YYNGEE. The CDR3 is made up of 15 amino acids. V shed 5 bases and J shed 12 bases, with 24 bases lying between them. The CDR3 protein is CASSYREGNMDWQFF. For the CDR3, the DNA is TGTGCCAGCAGTTACCGCGAGGGGAACATGGATTGGCAGTTCTTC.

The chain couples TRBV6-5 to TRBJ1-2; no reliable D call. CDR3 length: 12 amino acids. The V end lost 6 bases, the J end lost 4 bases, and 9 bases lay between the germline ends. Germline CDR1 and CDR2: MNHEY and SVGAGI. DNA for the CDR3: TGTGCCAGCAGAAGGGAGCCCTATGGCTACACCTTC. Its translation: CASRREPYGYTF.

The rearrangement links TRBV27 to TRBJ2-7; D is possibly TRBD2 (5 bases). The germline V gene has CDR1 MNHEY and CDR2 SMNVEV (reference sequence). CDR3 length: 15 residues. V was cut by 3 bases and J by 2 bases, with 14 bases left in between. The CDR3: CASSFLPGGTYEQYF. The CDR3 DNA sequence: TGTGCCAGCAGTTTCTTGCCAGGAGGTACCTACGAGCAGTACTTC.

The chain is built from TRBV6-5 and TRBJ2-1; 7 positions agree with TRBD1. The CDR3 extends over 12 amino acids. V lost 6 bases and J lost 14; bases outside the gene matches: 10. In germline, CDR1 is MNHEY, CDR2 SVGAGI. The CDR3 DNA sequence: TGTGCCAGCAGCTACCCCGGCCAGGGGGAGTTCTTC. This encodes CASSYPGQGEFF.

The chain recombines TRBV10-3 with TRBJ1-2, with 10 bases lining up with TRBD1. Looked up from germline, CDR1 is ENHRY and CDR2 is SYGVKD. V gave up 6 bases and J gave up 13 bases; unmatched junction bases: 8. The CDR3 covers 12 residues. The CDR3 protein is CAIRQDRGECTF. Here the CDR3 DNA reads TGTGCCATCAGACAGGACAGGGGGGAATGCACCTTC.

The CDR3 sequence is CASSRQGTRLGGYTF. CDR3 nucleotides: TGTGCCAGCAGCCGACAGGGAACACGGTTGGGTGGCTACACCTTC. The V call is TRBV28, the J call TRBJ1-2; the match to TRBD1 covers 7 bases. The germline V gene encodes CDR1 MDHEN and CDR2 SYDVKM. The CDR3 sequence is 15 residues long. V lost 6 bases and J lost 7; bases outside the gene matches: 14.

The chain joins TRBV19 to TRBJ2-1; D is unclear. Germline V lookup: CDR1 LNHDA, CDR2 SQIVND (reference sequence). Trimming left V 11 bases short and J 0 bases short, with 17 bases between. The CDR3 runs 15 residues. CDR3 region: CACKVKVDSYNEQFF. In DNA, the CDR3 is TGTGCCTGCAAGGTGAAGGTGGACTCCTACAATGAGCAGTTCTTC.

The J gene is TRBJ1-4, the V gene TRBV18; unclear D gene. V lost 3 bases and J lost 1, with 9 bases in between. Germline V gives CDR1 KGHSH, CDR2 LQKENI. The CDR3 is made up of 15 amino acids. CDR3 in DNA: TGTGCCAGCTCACCCGGCGACGGAACTAATGAAAAACTGTTTTTT. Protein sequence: CASSPGDGTNEKLFF.

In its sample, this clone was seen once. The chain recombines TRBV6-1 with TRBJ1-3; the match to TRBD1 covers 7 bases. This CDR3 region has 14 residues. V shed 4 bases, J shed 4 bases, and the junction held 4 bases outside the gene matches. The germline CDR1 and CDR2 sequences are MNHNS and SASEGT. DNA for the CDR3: TGTGCCAGCAGTGTACAGGGGCAAGGAAACACCATATATTTT. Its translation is CASSVQGQGNTIYF.

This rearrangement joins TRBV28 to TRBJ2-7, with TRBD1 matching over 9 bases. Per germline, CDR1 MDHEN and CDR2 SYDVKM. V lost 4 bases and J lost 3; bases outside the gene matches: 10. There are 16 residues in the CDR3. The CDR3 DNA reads TGTGCCAGCAGTTCCACAGGGGGCGGGAGCTTCTACGAGCAGTACTTC. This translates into CASSSTGGGSFYEQYF.

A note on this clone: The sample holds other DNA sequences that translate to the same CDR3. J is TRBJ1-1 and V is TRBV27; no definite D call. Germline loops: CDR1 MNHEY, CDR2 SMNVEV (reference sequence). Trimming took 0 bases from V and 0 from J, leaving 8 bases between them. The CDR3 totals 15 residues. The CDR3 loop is CASSLSRYMNTEAFF. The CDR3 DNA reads TGTGCCAGCAGTTTATCTAGATACATGAACACTGAAGCTTTCTTT.

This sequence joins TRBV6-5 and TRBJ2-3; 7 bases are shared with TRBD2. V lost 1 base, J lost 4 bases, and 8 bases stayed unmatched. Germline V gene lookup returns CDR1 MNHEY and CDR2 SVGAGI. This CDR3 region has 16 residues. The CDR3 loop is CASSYFAGVSPDTQYF. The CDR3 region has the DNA TGTGCCAGCAGTTACTTTGCGGGAGTATCTCCAGATACGCAGTATTTT.

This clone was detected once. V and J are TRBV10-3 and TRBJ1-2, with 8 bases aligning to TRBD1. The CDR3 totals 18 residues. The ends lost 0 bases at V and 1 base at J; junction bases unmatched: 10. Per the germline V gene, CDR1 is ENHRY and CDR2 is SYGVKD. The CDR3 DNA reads TGTGCCATCAGTGAGTCGATTATCGACAGGGGCGGTAACTATGGCTACACCTTC. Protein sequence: CAISESIIDRGGNYGYTF.

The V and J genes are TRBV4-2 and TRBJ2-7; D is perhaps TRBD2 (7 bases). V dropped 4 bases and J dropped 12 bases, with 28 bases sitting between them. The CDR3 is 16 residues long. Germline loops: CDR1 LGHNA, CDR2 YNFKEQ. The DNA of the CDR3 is TGTGCCAGCAGCCCCACGGGGGCGGGGGATGCCCATGAGGGGTACTTC. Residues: CASSPTGAGDAHEGYF.

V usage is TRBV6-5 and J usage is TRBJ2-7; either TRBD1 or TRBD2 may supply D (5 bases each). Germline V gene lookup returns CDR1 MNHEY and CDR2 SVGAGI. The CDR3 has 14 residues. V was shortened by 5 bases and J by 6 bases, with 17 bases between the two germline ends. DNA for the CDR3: TGTGCCAGCAGTCCGGACGAGGTTGGGGGCGAGCAGTACTTC. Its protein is CASSPDEVGGEQYF.

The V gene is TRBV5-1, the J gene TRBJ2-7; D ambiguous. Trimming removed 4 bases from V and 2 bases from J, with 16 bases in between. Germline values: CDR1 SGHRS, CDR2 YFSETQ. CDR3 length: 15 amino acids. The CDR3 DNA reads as TGCGCCAGCAGCATCGACGGATCCGCTGCCTACGAGCAGTACTTC. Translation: CASSIDGSAAYEQYF.

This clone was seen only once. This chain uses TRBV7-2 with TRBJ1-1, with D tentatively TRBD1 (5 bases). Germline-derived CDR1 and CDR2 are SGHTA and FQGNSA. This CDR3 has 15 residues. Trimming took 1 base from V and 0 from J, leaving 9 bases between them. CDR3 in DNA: TGTGCCAGCAGCTTAGTGGCGGGGGTGAACACTGAAGCTTTCTTT. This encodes CASSLVAGVNTEAFF.